Sequencing of this TCR beta chain was carried out in a study of T cells after yellow fever vaccination. Turning to the study itself: The fractions with low cell numbers were processed using SMART-Seq v4 Ultra Low Input. The study's findings and limits: Peaking faster, on day 5 versus 15, the secondary response was nonetheless weaker. Reappearance after the booster was seen for most primary-vaccination clones, at 95% to 97% CD4 and 70% to 90% CD8.

The study made its TCR cDNA through 5'RACE template switching. That step introduced a universal primer site along with UMIs. Via MiXCR, TCRdb re-called the 5' RACE reads, giving one row per CDR3 protein. Of 340,000 or so distinct CDR3 sequences listed, under 15% are singletons. Germline V lookup: CDR1 LGHNA, CDR2 YSLEER. With V trimmed by 3 bases and J by 3 bases, 9 bases remained unmatched. This CDR3 region has 17 residues. This clonotype was observed a few times. Its target is unknown. V and J are TRBV4-3 and TRBJ2-1; TRBD2 aligns across 9 bases. This specimen consisted of CD4+ T cells sorted from PBMCs, obtained 15 days after the yellow fever booster vaccination. The TCR was taken from a man aged 18 to 29 who received the YFV17D yellow fever vaccine. The CDR3 loop is CASSHDTRTSDYNEQFF. The CDR3 bases are TGCGCCAGCAGCCACGATACCAGGACTAGCGACTACAATGAGCAGTTCTTC.